One and the same sample provided the 27 T cell receptor beta chains below, sequenced in a study of graft-versus-host responses after intestinal transplantation. The antigens for these receptors are not known. Some clones are missing from TCRdb's copy, which holds only in-frame ones; the method was immunoSEQ multiplex PCR. The sample lists under 150,000 clones, over 75% seen once, with approximately 0.18% in the top ten. Sequencing used unstimulated CD4+ T cells sorted from spleen or lymph node cells, obtained before intestinal transplant. The receptors here all came from a human donor who received an intestinal transplant.

The V call is TRBV2, the J call TRBJ2-3; 11 bases agree with TRBD2. The CDR3 loop spans 15 amino acids. CDR1 and CDR2 (germline): SNHLY, FYNNEI. The J segment lost 6 bases and the V segment lost 4 bases, leaving 6 bases of the junction unmatched. The CDR3 protein is CASSVSGGAVDTQYF. The CDR3, as DNA: TGTGCCAGCAGTGTTAGCGGGGGGGCAGTTGATACGCAGTATTTT. The full variable domain, its missing parts supplied by reference TRBV2 and TRBJ2-3, is EPEVTQTPSHQVTQMGQEVILRCVPISNHLYFYWYRQILGQKVEFLVSFYNNEISEKSEIFDDQFSVERPDGSNFTLKIRSTKLEDSAMYFCASSVSGGAVDTQYFGPGTRLTVL.

The V call is TRBV4-2, the J call TRBJ2-2, with 8 bases identical to TRBD2. The CDR3 covers 17 residues. V was clipped by 1 base and J by 8 bases; unmatched bases: 12. Germline CDR1 and CDR2: LGHNA and YNFKEQ. The CDR3 bases are TGTGCCAGCAGCCAAGCGGGGGGGGAGGGGGTGATAGGGGAGCTGTTTTTT. Amino acid sequence: CASSQAGGEGVIGELFF.

The rearrangement uses TRBV11-2 and TRBJ2-2; no clear D. The germline CDR1 and CDR2 sequences are SGHAT and FQNNGV. Trimming took off 3 bases at V and 7 bases at J, with 3 bases between the two ends. This CDR3 is built from 11 residues. The CDR3 region has the DNA TGTGCCAGCAGCTTCCACGGGGAGCTGTTTTTT. It is translated as CASSFHGELFF.

The V gene is TRBV5-5, the J gene TRBJ1-3; the D gene is possibly TRBD1 (6 bases). In germline, CDR1 is SGHKS, CDR2 YYEKEE (reference sequence). Trimming shortened V by 3 bases and J by 4 bases, and 11 bases separated the two germline ends. The CDR3 loop spans 14 amino acids. CDR3 sequence (DNA): TGTGCCAGCAGCTCCAGGGGAGTGGGAAACACCATATATTTT. Its translation: CASSSRGVGNTIYF.

The chain employs TRBV11-1 and TRBJ2-7; perhaps TRBD2 as D (6 bases). The germline V and J ends were trimmed by 6 bases and 1 base, with 22 bases remaining between them. CDR3 length: 17 amino acids. In germline, CDR1 is SGHAT, CDR2 FQDESV (reference sequence). The CDR3 DNA reads TGTGCCAGCAGGTGGAGGAGGCTAGCGTATCTATCCTACGAGCAGTACTTC. This sequence encodes CASRWRRLAYLSYEQYF.

The genes are TRBV7-8 and TRBJ1-1; the D is unclear. CDR1 is SGHVS and CDR2 is FQNEAQ in the germline V gene. This CDR3 comprises 15 residues. Trimming shortened V by 5 bases and J by 0 bases, and 13 bases separated the two germline ends. The CDR3, as DNA: TGTGCCAGCAGCCCAGCGGCCGGGGTGAACACTGAAGCTTTCTTT. This codes for CASSPAAGVNTEAFF.

The chain combines TRBV6-6 with TRBJ2-2; D not resolved. CDR1 is MNHNY, CDR2 SVGAGI, per germline (reference sequence). Trimming cost V 0 bases and J 5 bases, with 10 bases left between them. The CDR3 spans 15 residues. CDR3 residues: CASSYSLVSTGELFF. DNA of the CDR3: TGTGCCAGCAGTTACTCCCTAGTTAGTACCGGGGAGCTGTTTTTT.

J is TRBJ1-1 and V is TRBV7-2, with 9 bases identical to TRBD1. The CDR3 runs 14 residues. The junction had 10 bases not matched to a gene; V was cut back by 11 bases and J by 3 bases. CDR1 and CDR2 (germline): SGHTA, FQGNSA. The CDR3 coding sequence is TGTGCCGGCTCCCCCGGGACAGGGTACACTGAAGCTTTCTTT. This sequence encodes CAGSPGTGYTEAFF.

V usage is TRBV28 and J usage is TRBJ2-3; 14 nucleotides align to TRBD2. The germline CDR1 and CDR2 sequences are MDHEN and SYDVKM. The CDR3 runs 16 residues. V shed 5 bases, J shed 5 bases, and the junction held 6 bases outside the gene matches. CDR3 loop: CASSQGLAGVKDTQYF. As DNA, the CDR3 is TGTGCCAGCAGTCAGGGACTAGCGGGAGTAAAAGATACGCAGTATTTT.

V and J are TRBV7-9 and TRBJ2-7, with 8 bases fitting TRBD1. J was trimmed by 6 bases and V by 5 bases; bases with no gene match: 9. This CDR3 spans 14 amino acids. Germline V gene sequence: CDR1 SEHNR, CDR2 FQNEAQ (reference sequence). The DNA for the CDR3 is TGTGCCAGCAGCCGGACAGGGTTAACTGCCGAGCAGTACTTC. Amino acid sequence: CASSRTGLTAEQYF.

This chain joins TRBV5-4 and TRBJ2-6, with D maybe TRBD1 (6 bases). V was cut by 9 bases and J by 4 bases, with 14 bases left in between. The CDR3 spans 14 residues. The V gene's germline CDR1 is SGHNT and CDR2 YYREEE (reference sequence). The CDR3 DNA follows: TGTGCCACTGACCAGGGGTCCGGGGCCAACGTCCTGACTTTC. Translation gives CATDQGSGANVLTF.

J is TRBJ2-4 and V is TRBV11-2; 8 positions agree with TRBD1. V trimming: 1 base; J trimming: 4 bases; junction bases outside the gene matches: 0. Germline values: CDR1 SGHAT, CDR2 FQNNGV. This CDR3 is 14 amino acids long. Here the CDR3 reads CASSLGTGKNIQYF. In DNA form, the CDR3 reads TGTGCCAGCAGCTTAGGGACAGGGAAAAACATTCAGTACTTC.

The chain recombines TRBV5-1 with TRBJ1-1; 7 bases line up with TRBD1. There are 17 residues in the CDR3. CDR1 and CDR2 (germline): SGHRS, YFSETQ. The V gene end was trimmed by 4 bases and the J gene end by 2 bases; junction bases not matched to a gene: 14. Here the CDR3 DNA reads TGCGCCAGCAGCCTCGACAGGGAAGGGCCTATAAACACTGAAGCTTTCTTT. Its translation: CASSLDREGPINTEAFF.

V and J are TRBV2 and TRBJ1-2; possibly TRBD1 for D (6 bases). Trimming removed 6 bases at V and 6 bases at J, with 23 bases between. Germline V gene lookup returns CDR1 SNHLY and CDR2 FYNNEI. This CDR3 is built from 16 residues. CDR3 sequence (DNA): TGTGCCAGCAGGGTTCCCCGGGACACCTTAACCGATGGCTACACCTTC. Amino acids: CASRVPRDTLTDGYTF.

The rearrangement joins TRBV7-2 to TRBJ1-4; D possibly corresponds to TRBD1 (5 bases). The germline gives CDR1 SGHTA, CDR2 FQGNSA. V lost 3 bases and J 11 bases, leaving 13 bases between the germline ends. The CDR3 spans 13 residues. The CDR3 DNA follows: TGTGCCAGCAGCTTTACCGGGACTCTGAAACTGTTTTTT. Protein: CASSFTGTLKLFF.

This clone showed up just a few times. The chain links TRBV30 to TRBJ1-2, with a possible D match to TRBD1 (5 bases). V lost 8 bases and J 0 bases, leaving 7 bases between the germline ends. The germline gives CDR1 GTSNPN, CDR2 SVGIG (reference sequence). There are 11 residues in the CDR3. The DNA of the CDR3 is TGTGCCGTACAGGCTAACTATGGCTACACCTTC. It encodes CAVQANYGYTF.

This clone was seen a single time. The chain carries TRBV15 and TRBJ2-2, with no clear D. The V end lost 0 bases, the J end lost 1 base, and 6 bases lay between the germline ends. Germline values: CDR1 LNHNV, CDR2 YYDKDF (reference sequence). The CDR3 has 15 amino acids. The CDR3 region is CATSREPGNTGELFF. CDR3 in DNA: TGTGCCACCAGCAGAGAACCCGGGAACACCGGGGAGCTGTTTTTT.

The chain carries TRBV28 and TRBJ2-7; 8 nucleotides match TRBD2. Germline trimming cut 8 bases from V and 2 bases from J; bases unmatched to any gene: 11. In germline, CDR1 is MDHEN, CDR2 SYDVKM. This CDR3 comprises 15 residues. The CDR3 bases are TGTGCCAGCGGTGGGACGGGACTAGGGGCCTACGAGCAGTACTTC. This translates into CASGGTGLGAYEQYF.

This clone was seen just once. The chain employs TRBV9 and TRBJ2-1; D perhaps matches TRBD2 (6 bases). The CDR3 covers 15 residues. Per germline, CDR1 SGDLS and CDR2 YYNGEE. Trimming left V 0 bases short and J 9 bases short, with 16 bases between. The CDR3 coding sequence is TGTGCCAGCAGCGTAGATCGGCGGGGCGGGGTTGAGCAGTTCTTC. Translation: CASSVDRRGGVEQFF.

This clone was observed a few times. The CDR3 nucleotides read TGCAGCGTTGTCTCGAACACCGGGGAGCTGTTTTTT. As protein: CSVVSNTGELFF. This chain connects TRBV29-1 to TRBJ2-2, with D uncertain. The CDR3 has 12 amino acids. The germline V gene has CDR1 SQVTM and CDR2 ANQGSEA. The V and J ends lost 4 bases and 0 bases respectively, with 3 bases between them.

The V and J genes are TRBV5-5 and TRBJ2-1, with D unresolved. Germline V gene sequence: CDR1 SGHKS, CDR2 YYEKEE (reference sequence). The CDR3 sequence is 16 residues long. V shed 0 bases and J shed 4 bases, with 14 bases lying between them. CDR3 coding DNA: TGTGCCAGCAGCTTGGTCCCAGGTCCCTCTTACAATGAGCAGTTCTTC. Translation gives CASSLVPGPSYNEQFF.

This chain connects TRBV9 to TRBJ2-3, with TRBD1 as a possible D gene (6 bases). V was clipped by 0 bases and J by 5 bases, with 13 bases between them. The CDR3 consists of 15 residues. The V gene's germline CDR1 is SGDLS and CDR2 YYNGEE. Written as DNA, the CDR3 is TGTGCCAGCAGCGTAGCTGGGGGCCGAAGAGATACGCAGTATTTT. Translation: CASSVAGGRRDTQYF.

This clone has a single count. V usage is TRBV28 and J usage is TRBJ2-7; D perhaps matches TRBD2 (7 bases). The V gene's germline CDR1 is MDHEN and CDR2 SYDVKM. Trimming stripped 5 bases from V and 4 bases from J, with 15 bases between. The CDR3 loop spans 14 amino acids. CDR3 residues: CASSQQGRGYEQYF. As DNA, the CDR3 is TGTGCCAGCAGTCAGCAGGGGAGGGGATACGAGCAGTACTTC.

This clone was seen just once. The rearrangement uses TRBV18 and TRBJ1-2; 8 bases match TRBD1. V was clipped by 6 bases and J by 3 bases; unmatched bases: 3. The germline gives CDR1 KGHSH, CDR2 LQKENI. The CDR3 has 13 residues. The CDR3 DNA reads as TGTGCCAGCTCCCCGGGACAGGACTATGGCTACACCTTC. It encodes CASSPGQDYGYTF.

This sequence joins TRBV28 and TRBJ1-1; 8 nucleotides align to TRBD1. Germline-derived CDR1 and CDR2 are MDHEN and SYDVKM. This CDR3 has 15 amino acids. The ends lost 0 bases at V and 6 bases at J; junction bases unmatched: 6. Here the CDR3 reads CASSLWQGAFSEAFF. CDR3 bases: TGTGCCAGCAGTTTATGGCAGGGGGCGTTCTCTGAAGCTTTCTTT.

The V and J genes are TRBV7-2 and TRBJ2-3; 9 nucleotides agree with TRBD2. V was pared by 1 base and J by 6 bases, with 8 bases of the junction left unmatched. Germline V gene data show CDR1 as SGHTA and CDR2 as FQGNSA. The CDR3 extends over 16 amino acids. CDR3 sequence (DNA): TGTGCCAGCAGCTTAGTTGGCGGGGGGGCGTTTGATACGCAGTATTTT. Translating gives CASSLVGGGAFDTQYF.

The chain employs TRBV11-2 and TRBJ2-3; 8 bases fit TRBD2. V dropped 4 bases and J dropped 5; count of bases not matched to a gene: 14. The CDR3 sequence is 17 residues long. CDR1 and CDR2 (germline): SGHAT, FQNNGV. CDR3: CASSSQGLAGGRDTQYF. The CDR3 DNA is TGTGCCAGCAGCTCCCAAGGTTTGGCGGGAGGTAGAGATACGCAGTATTTT.